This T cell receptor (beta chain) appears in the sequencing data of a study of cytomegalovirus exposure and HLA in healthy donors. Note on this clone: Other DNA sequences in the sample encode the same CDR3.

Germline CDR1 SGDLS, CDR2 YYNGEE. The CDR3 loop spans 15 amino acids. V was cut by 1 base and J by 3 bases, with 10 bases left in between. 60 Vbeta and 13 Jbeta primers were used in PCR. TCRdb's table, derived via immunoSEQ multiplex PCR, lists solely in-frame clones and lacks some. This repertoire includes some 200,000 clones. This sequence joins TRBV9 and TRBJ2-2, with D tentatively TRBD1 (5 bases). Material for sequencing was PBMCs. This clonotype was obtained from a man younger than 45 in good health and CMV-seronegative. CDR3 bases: TGTGCCAGCAGCGTACAGGGCCGTGACACCGGGGAGCTGTTTTTT. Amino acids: CASSVQGRDTGELFF.